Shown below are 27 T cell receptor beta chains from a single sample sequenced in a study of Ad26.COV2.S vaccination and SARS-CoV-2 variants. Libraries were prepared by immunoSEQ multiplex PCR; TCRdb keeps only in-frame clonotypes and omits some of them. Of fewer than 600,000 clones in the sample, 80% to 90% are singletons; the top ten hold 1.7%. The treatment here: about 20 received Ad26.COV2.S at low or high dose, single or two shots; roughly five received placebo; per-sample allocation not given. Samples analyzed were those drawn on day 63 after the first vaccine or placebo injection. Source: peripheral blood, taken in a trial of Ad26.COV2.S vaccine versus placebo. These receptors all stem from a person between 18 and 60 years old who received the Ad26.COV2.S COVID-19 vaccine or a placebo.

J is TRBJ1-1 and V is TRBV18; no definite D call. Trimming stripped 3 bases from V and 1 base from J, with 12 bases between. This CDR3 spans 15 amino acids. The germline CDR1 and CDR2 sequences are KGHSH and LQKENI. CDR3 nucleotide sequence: TGTGCCAGCTCACCCACCGGGCAGCAGAACACTGAAGCTTTCTTT. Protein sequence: CASSPTGQQNTEAFF. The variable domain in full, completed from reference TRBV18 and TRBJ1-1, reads NAGVMQNPRHLVRRRGQEARLRCSPMKGHSHVYWYRQLPEEGLKFMVYLQKENIIDESGMPKERFSAEFPKEGPSILRIQQVVRGDSAAYFCASSPTGQQNTEAFFGQGTRLTVV.

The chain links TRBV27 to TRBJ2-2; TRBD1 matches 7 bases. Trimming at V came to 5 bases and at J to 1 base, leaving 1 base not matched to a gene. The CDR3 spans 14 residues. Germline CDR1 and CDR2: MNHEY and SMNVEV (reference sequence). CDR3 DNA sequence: TGTGCCAGCAGTCGACAGGGGAACACCGGGGAGCTGTTTTTT. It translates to CASSRQGNTGELFF.

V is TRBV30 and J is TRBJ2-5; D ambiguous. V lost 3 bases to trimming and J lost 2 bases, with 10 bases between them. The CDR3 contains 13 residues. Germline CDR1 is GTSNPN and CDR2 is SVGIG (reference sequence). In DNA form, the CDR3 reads TGTGCCTGGAGCCTACAGTTACAAGAGACCCAGTACTTC. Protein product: CAWSLQLQETQYF.

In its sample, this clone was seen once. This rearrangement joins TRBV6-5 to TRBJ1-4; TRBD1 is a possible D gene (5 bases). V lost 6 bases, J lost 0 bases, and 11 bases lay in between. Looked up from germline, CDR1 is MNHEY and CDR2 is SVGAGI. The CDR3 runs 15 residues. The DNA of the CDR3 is TGTGCCAGCAGGGCAGGGCCGTCAACTAATGAAAAACTGTTTTTT. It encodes CASRAGPSTNEKLFF.

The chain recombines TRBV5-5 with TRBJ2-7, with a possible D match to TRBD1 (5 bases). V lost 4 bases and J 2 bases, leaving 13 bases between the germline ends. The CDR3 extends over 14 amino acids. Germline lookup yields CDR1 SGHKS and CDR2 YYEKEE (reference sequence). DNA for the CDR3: TGTGCCAGCAGCCCCGGAGTAGGGGCCTACGAGCAGTACTTC. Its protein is CASSPGVGAYEQYF.

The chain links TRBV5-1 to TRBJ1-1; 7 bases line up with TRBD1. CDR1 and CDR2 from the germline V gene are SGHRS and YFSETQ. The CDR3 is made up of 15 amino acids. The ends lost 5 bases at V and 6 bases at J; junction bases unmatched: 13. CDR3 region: CASRASHQGGPEAFF. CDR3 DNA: TGCGCCAGCAGAGCCAGTCACCAGGGGGGCCCTGAAGCTTTCTTT.

The DNA for the CDR3 is TGTGCCAGCAGACAGGGGGCCTACAATGAGCAGTTCTTC. Translating it yields CASRQGAYNEQFF. V and J are TRBV19 and TRBJ2-1; 9 nucleotides align to TRBD1. CDR1 is LNHDA, CDR2 SQIVND, per germline (reference sequence). V was clipped by 9 bases and J by 2 bases; unmatched bases: 2. The CDR3 is 13 residues long. The whole variable domain, remainder taken from reference TRBV19 and TRBJ2-1, is DGGITQSPKYLFRKEGQNVTLSCEQNLNHDAMYWYRQDPGQGLRLIYYSQIVNDFQKGDIAEGYSVSREKKESFPLTVTSAQKNPTAFYLCASRQGAYNEQFFGPGTRLTVL.

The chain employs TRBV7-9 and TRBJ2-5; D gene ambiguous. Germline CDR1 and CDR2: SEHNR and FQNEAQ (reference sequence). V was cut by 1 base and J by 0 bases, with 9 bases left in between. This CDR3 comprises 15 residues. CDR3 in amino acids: CASSLVGADQETQYF. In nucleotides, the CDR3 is TGTGCCAGCAGCTTAGTGGGCGCGGACCAAGAGACCCAGTACTTC. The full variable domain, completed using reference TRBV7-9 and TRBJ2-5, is DTGVSQNPRHKITKRGQNVTFRCDPISEHNRLYWYRQTLGQGPEFLTYFQNEAQLEKSRLLSDRFSAERPKGSFSTLEIQRTEQGDSAMYLCASSLVGADQETQYFGPGTRLLVL.

In nucleotides, the CDR3 is TGTGCCAGCAGTTTATATGGCCCGGGTAACTATGGCTACACCTTC. Translation: CASSLYGPGNYGYTF. The chain combines TRBV27 with TRBJ1-2; D call uncertain. The ends were cut back, 1 base at V and 1 base at J, with 10 bases in the middle. The length of the CDR3 is 15 residues. CDR1 and CDR2 (germline): MNHEY, SMNVEV (reference sequence).

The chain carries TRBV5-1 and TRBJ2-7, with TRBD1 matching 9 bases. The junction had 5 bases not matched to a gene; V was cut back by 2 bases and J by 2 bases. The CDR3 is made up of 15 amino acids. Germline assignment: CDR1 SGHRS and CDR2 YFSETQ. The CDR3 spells CASSLSGQGTYEQYF. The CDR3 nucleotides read TGCGCCAGCAGCTTATCGGGACAGGGTACCTACGAGCAGTACTTC.

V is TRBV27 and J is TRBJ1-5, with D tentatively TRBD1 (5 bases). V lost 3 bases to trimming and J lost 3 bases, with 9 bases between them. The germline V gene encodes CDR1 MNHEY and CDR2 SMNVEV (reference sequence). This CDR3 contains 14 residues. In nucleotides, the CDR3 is TGTGCCAGCAGTTTGAGGGGCCTCAATCAGCCCCAGCATTTT. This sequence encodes CASSLRGLNQPQHF.

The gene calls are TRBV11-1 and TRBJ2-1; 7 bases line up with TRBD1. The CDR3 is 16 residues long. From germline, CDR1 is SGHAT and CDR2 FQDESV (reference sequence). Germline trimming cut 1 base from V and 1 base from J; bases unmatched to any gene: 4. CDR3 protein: CASSLDRDSSYNEQFF. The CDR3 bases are TGTGCCAGCAGCTTAGATAGGGACAGTTCCTACAATGAGCAGTTCTTC.

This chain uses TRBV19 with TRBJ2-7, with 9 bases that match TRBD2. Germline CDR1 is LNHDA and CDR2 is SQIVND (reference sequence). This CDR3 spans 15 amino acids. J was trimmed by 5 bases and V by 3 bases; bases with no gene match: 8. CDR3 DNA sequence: TGTGCCAGTAGTATTAAGGCGGGAGGGCCCCACGAGCAGTACTTC. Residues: CASSIKAGGPHEQYF. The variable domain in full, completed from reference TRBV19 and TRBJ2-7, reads DGGITQSPKYLFRKEGQNVTLSCEQNLNHDAMYWYRQDPGQGLRLIYYSQIVNDFQKGDIAEGYSVSREKKESFPLTVTSAQKNPTAFYLCASSIKAGGPHEQYFGPGTRLTVT.

Here the CDR3 reads CASHVGEPFTNYGYTF. In DNA, the CDR3 is TGTGCCAGTCACGTGGGAGAACCCTTTACTAACTATGGCTACACCTTC. This chain uses TRBV19 with TRBJ1-2; D not certain. The CDR3 has 16 amino acids. The V gene lost 8 bases and the J gene lost 0 bases, with 19 bases spanning the gap. Per the germline V gene, CDR1 is LNHDA and CDR2 is SQIVND (reference sequence).

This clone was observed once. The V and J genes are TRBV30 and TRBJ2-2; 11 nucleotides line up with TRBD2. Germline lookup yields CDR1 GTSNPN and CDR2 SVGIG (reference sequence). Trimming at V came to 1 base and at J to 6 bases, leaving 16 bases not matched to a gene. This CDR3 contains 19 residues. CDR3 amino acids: CAWSATPFASGRKAGELFF. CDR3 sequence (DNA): TGTGCCTGGAGTGCCACCCCCTTCGCTAGCGGGAGGAAGGCCGGGGAGCTGTTTTTT.

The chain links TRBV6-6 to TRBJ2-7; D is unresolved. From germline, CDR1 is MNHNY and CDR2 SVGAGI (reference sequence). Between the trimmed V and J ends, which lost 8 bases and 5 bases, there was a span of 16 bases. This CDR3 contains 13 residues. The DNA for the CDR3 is TGTGCCAGCGGCCCTTTGAAGGTTGACGAGCAGTACTTC. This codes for CASGPLKVDEQYF.

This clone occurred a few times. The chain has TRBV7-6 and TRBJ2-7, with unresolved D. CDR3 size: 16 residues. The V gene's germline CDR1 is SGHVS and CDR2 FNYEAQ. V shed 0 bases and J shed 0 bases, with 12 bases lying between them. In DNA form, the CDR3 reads TGTGCCAGCAGCTTAGCGCAGGCCAGTTCCTCCTACGAGCAGTACTTC. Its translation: CASSLAQASSSYEQYF.

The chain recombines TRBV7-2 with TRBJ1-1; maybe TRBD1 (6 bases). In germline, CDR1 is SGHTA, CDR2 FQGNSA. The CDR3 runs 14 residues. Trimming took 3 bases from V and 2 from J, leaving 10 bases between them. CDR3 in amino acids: CASSFNGGNTEAFF. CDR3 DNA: TGTGCCAGCAGCTTTAATGGGGGCAACACTGAAGCTTTCTTT. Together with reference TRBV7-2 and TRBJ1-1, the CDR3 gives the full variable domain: GAGVSQSPSNKVTEKGKDVELRCDPISGHTALYWYRQSLGQGLEFLIYFQGNSAPDKSGLPSDRFSAERTGGSVSTLTIQRTQQEDSAVYLCASSFNGGNTEAFFGQGTRLTVV.

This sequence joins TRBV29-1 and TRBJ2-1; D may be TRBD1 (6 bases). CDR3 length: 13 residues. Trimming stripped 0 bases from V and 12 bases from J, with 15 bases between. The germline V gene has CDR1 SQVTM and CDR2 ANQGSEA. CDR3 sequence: CSVEEGTKRGQFF. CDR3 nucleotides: TGCAGCGTTGAAGAAGGGACAAAACGGGGGCAGTTCTTC.

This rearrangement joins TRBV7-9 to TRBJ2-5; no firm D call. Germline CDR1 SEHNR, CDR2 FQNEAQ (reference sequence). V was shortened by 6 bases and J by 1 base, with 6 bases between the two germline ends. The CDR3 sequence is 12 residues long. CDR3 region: CASSYFQETQYF. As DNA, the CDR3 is TGTGCCAGCAGTTACTTCCAAGAGACCCAGTACTTC.

DNA for the CDR3: TGCAGCGGGGGCAGTCGAAATGAAAAACTGTTTTTT. Translated: CSGGSRNEKLFF. The V gene is TRBV29-1, the J gene TRBJ1-4; D might be TRBD1 (5 bases). Trimming removed 7 bases from V and 5 bases from J, with 11 bases in between. The CDR3 consists of 12 residues. Germline lookup yields CDR1 SQVTM and CDR2 ANQGSEA.

The CDR3 sequence: CASSENTGGLAPLHF. The CDR3 nucleotides read TGTGCCAGCAGTGAGAACACAGGGGGCTTGGCACCCCTCCACTTT. This chain uses TRBV6-1 with TRBJ1-6, with 9 bases matching TRBD1. With V trimmed by 3 bases and J by 11 bases, 8 bases remained unmatched. Germline V gene data show CDR1 as MNHNS and CDR2 as SASEGT. This CDR3 region has 15 residues.

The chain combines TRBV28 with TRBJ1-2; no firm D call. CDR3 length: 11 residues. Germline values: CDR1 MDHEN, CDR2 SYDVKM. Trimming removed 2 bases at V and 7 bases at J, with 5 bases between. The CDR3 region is CASSLRLGYTF. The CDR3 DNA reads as TGTGCCAGCAGTTTAAGGCTTGGCTACACCTTC.

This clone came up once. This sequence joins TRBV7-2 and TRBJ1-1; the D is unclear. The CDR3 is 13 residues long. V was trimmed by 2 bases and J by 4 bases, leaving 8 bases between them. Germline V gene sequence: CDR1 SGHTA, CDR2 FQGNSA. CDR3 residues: CASSLLMGTEAFF. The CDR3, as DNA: TGTGCCAGCAGCTTACTTATGGGCACTGAAGCTTTCTTT.

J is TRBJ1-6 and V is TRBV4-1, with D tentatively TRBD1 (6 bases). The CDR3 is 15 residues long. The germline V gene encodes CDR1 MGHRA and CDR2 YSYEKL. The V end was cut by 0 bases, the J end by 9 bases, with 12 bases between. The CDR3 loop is CASSQEGGHGSPLHF. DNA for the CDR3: TGCGCCAGCAGCCAAGAAGGGGGGCACGGTTCACCCCTCCACTTT.

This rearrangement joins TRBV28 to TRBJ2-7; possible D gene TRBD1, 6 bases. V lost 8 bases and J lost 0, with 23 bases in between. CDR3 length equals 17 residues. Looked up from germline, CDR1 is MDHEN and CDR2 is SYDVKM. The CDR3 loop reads CASVTPTVTGNSYEQYF. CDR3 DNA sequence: TGTGCCAGCGTAACCCCAACCGTGACAGGAAACTCCTACGAGCAGTACTTC.

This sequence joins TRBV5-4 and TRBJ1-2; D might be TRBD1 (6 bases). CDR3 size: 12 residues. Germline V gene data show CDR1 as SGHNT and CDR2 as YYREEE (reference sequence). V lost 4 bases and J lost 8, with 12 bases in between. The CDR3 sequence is CASSVPGVGYTF. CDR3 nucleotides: TGTGCCAGCAGCGTTCCAGGGGTAGGCTACACCTTC.